This entry features one TCR beta chain sequence. V gave up 5 bases and J gave up 10 bases; unmatched junction bases: 17. Germline CDR1 is SGHTA and CDR2 is FQGNSA. This CDR3 is built from 17 residues. The data are from a study of blood T cell repertoires in COVID-19. Study-wide context: Sites across the United States, Italy and Spain contributed samples from acute and convalescent COVID-19.

Authors' analysis steps: By means of reference gene primer amplification, nucleated cell counts were estimated. Libraries were prepared by immunoSEQ multiplex PCR; TCRdb keeps only in-frame clonotypes and omits some of them. Clone size and V and J calls were adopted from that table, with D and trimming inferred from the DNA. The sample yields more than 60,000 clones, around 88% seen once. The receptor was derived from a woman aged 80 or over with active or convalescent COVID-19. Sequencing input: peripheral blood. The chain couples TRBV7-2 to TRBJ2-1, with 10 nucleotides matching TRBD2. Written as DNA, the CDR3 is TGTGCCAGCAGCCAGGGTGGGGCTAGCGGGAGTTTAGAGGAGCAGTTCTTC. Its protein product is CASSQGGASGSLEEQFF.